The 28 T cell receptor beta chains in this list originate from one sample, sequenced in a study of early stage breast cancer tumors. Here immunoSEQ multiplex PCR was the method, and the copy in TCRdb shows in-frame clones only, minus some. The table lists tens of thousands of clones, around 80% of them singletons, with around 3.4% in the top ten. The sample comprised blood. The receptor source for this set is a person aged 35-55 years with breast cancer.

J is TRBJ2-7 and V is TRBV2; possibly TRBD2 for D (6 bases). The V gene's germline CDR1 is SNHLY and CDR2 FYNNEI. This CDR3 spans 14 amino acids. Trimming removed 3 bases at V and 9 bases at J, with 18 bases between. CDR3 loop: CASSDLIGRSWQYF. In DNA, the CDR3 is TGTGCCAGCAGTGACCTTATCGGGAGATCGTGGCAGTACTTC.

The rearrangement joins TRBV5-1 to TRBJ2-7, with TRBD1 identical over 9 bases. J lost 2 bases, V lost 3 bases, and 6 bases had no gene match. This CDR3 has 15 residues. From germline, CDR1 is SGHRS and CDR2 YFSETQ. The CDR3 DNA reads as TGCGCCAGCAGCTCCTCTGGACAGGGGCCCTACGAGCAGTACTTC. As protein: CASSSSGQGPYEQYF.

This CDR3 is CASSETGPTEKLFF. CDR3 DNA: TGTGCCAGCAGCGAAACAGGGCCGACTGAAAAACTGTTTTTT. The chain uses TRBV7-8 and TRBJ1-4; D possibly corresponds to TRBD1 (6 bases). Trimming removed 5 bases from V and 7 bases from J, with 14 bases in between. The germline V gene encodes CDR1 SGHVS and CDR2 FQNEAQ. CDR3 length: 14 residues. Using reference TRBV7-8 and TRBJ1-4 for the parts outside the CDR3, the full variable domain is GAGVSQSPRYKVAKRGQDVALRCDPISGHVSLFWYQQALGQGPEFLTYFQNEAQLDKSGLPSDRFFAERPEGSVSTLKIQRTQQEDSAVYLCASSETGPTEKLFFGSGTQLSVL.

This clone was seen a single time. This chain links TRBV2 with TRBJ1-1; TRBD1 aligns across 8 bases. Germline trimming cut 5 bases from V and 4 bases from J; bases unmatched to any gene: 15. The CDR3 has 17 amino acids. CDR1 and CDR2 from the germline V gene are SNHLY and FYNNEI. CDR3 nucleotide sequence: TGTGCCAGCAGTTTCGAACTAGTAGGGACAGGCGGCACTGAAGCTTTCTTT. It yields the protein CASSFELVGTGGTEAFF.

This chain connects TRBV19 to TRBJ1-1; TRBD1 aligns across 7 bases. The CDR3 has 11 residues. The V gene's germline CDR1 is LNHDA and CDR2 SQIVND (reference sequence). J gave up 8 bases and V 8 bases, and 5 bases lay outside the gene matches. This CDR3 is CASVNRGEAFF. Written as DNA, the CDR3 is TGTGCCAGTGTAAACAGGGGAGAAGCTTTCTTT. Full variable domain (remainder filled in from reference TRBV19 and TRBJ1-1): DGGITQSPKYLFRKEGQNVTLSCEQNLNHDAMYWYRQDPGQGLRLIYYSQIVNDFQKGDIAEGYSVSREKKESFPLTVTSAQKNPTAFYLCASVNRGEAFFGQGTRLTVV.

Here the CDR3 reads CASSYMTSGRQQYF. CDR3 DNA: TGTGCCAGCAGTTACATGACTAGCGGGAGACAGCAGTATTTT. The chain carries TRBV6-6 and TRBJ2-3; 12 nucleotides match TRBD2. CDR1 is MNHNY, CDR2 SVGAGI, per germline (reference sequence). This CDR3 contains 14 residues. J lost 11 bases, V lost 2 bases, and 5 bases had no gene match.

The count of this clone is one. The rearrangement uses TRBV5-4 and TRBJ2-7; possibly TRBD2 for D (6 bases). CDR3 length equals 15 residues. Trimming removed 1 base at V and 0 bases at J, with 11 bases between. CDR1 is SGHNT, CDR2 YYREEE, per germline (reference sequence). The CDR3 nucleotides are TGTGCCAGCAGCTTGCCCGGGGGAAGCTCCTACGAGCAGTACTTC. Residues: CASSLPGGSSYEQYF.

J is TRBJ1-2 and V is TRBV4-1, with TRBD1 matching 7 bases. This CDR3 contains 14 residues. Germline V gene sequence: CDR1 MGHRA, CDR2 YSYEKL. V gave up 1 base and J gave up 8 bases; unmatched junction bases: 7. DNA for the CDR3: TGCGCCAGCAGCCAAGTAGGACAGGCCGGGGGCTACACCTTC. Its translation is CASSQVGQAGGYTF.

The rearrangement joins TRBV7-2 to TRBJ1-1, with 8 bases matching TRBD1. The CDR3 length is 15 residues. The junction had 8 bases not matched to a gene; V was cut back by 5 bases and J by 3 bases. In germline, CDR1 is SGHTA, CDR2 FQGNSA. The CDR3 DNA is TGTGCCAGCAGCCCTACACAGGGGGGGGACACTGAAGCTTTCTTT. This translates into CASSPTQGGDTEAFF. The variable domain in full, completed from reference TRBV7-2 and TRBJ1-1, reads GAGVSQSPSNKVTEKGKDVELRCDPISGHTALYWYRQSLGQGLEFLIYFQGNSAPDKSGLPSDRFSAERTGGSVSTLTIQRTQQEDSAVYLCASSPTQGGDTEAFFGQGTRLTVV.

This rearrangement joins TRBV2 to TRBJ2-7; TRBD2 agrees at 10 bases. The CDR3 is made up of 16 amino acids. Per germline, CDR1 SNHLY and CDR2 FYNNEI. V lost 5 bases, J lost 6 bases, and 13 bases stayed unmatched. This CDR3 reads CASSPFMSGRAIEQYF. The CDR3 bases are TGTGCCAGCAGTCCTTTTATGAGCGGGAGGGCCATCGAGCAGTACTTC.

The CDR3 here is CASWGPLNTEAFF. The CDR3 nucleotides read TGTGCCAGCTGGGGTCCTTTGAACACTGAAGCTTTCTTT. The chain has TRBV28 and TRBJ1-1; no reliable D call. The V end was cut by 8 bases, the J end by 0 bases, with 10 bases between. From germline, CDR1 is MDHEN and CDR2 SYDVKM. CDR3 size: 13 residues.

In its sample, this clone was seen a few times. The chain has TRBV18 and TRBJ2-7, with D possibly being TRBD1 (6 bases). Trimming took off 3 bases at V and 1 base at J, with 13 bases between the two ends. Germline V gene data show CDR1 as KGHSH and CDR2 as LQKENI. The CDR3 contains 15 residues. CDR3 nucleotide sequence: TGTGCCAGCTCACCGAATGGGGGCCCATCCTACGAGCAGTACTTC. It translates to CASSPNGGPSYEQYF. Full variable domain (missing parts from reference TRBV18 and TRBJ2-7): NAGVMQNPRHLVRRRGQEARLRCSPMKGHSHVYWYRQLPEEGLKFMVYLQKENIIDESGMPKERFSAEFPKEGPSILRIQQVVRGDSAAYFCASSPNGGPSYEQYFGPGTRLTVT.

The chain is built from TRBV6-1 and TRBJ2-7, with D possibly TRBD2 on 6 matching bases. The germline V gene has CDR1 MNHNS and CDR2 SASEGT. Trimming pared 8 bases from V and 5 bases from J, leaving 16 bases between. This CDR3 is 13 amino acids long. This CDR3 is CASGREFKDEQYF. For the CDR3, the DNA is TGTGCCAGCGGTCGGGAGTTTAAGGACGAGCAGTACTTC.

This clone has a single count. The rearrangement uses TRBV18 and TRBJ1-3; perhaps TRBD1 as D (6 bases). Germline V gives CDR1 KGHSH, CDR2 LQKENI. Between the trimmed V and J ends, which lost 5 bases and 4 bases, there was a span of 12 bases. The CDR3 is 14 amino acids. CDR3 in DNA: TGTGCCAGCTCAAGGGGGGGAGCCGGAAACACCATATATTTT. Amino acid sequence: CASSRGGAGNTIYF.

The CDR3 protein is CASSVDGSTGELFF. The CDR3 DNA reads TGTGCCAGCAGCGTAGACGGGAGCACCGGGGAGCTGTTTTTT. This chain joins TRBV9 and TRBJ2-2; a possible D gene is TRBD2 (6 bases). The V end lost 0 bases, the J end lost 4 bases, and 7 bases lay between the germline ends. This CDR3 comprises 14 residues. The germline V gene has CDR1 SGDLS and CDR2 YYNGEE.

As DNA, the CDR3 is TGTGCCAGCGGAGAGGGCGGGGTGGGAGATACGCAGTATTTT. This translates into CASGEGGVGDTQYF. This chain connects TRBV7-9 to TRBJ2-3; D may be TRBD2 (6 bases). Germline CDR1 SEHNR, CDR2 FQNEAQ (reference sequence). The CDR3 runs to 14 residues. Trimming shortened V by 8 bases and J by 5 bases, and 17 bases separated the two germline ends.

J is TRBJ2-7 and V is TRBV5-1, with 7 bases fitting TRBD1. This CDR3 spans 14 amino acids. The germline CDR1 and CDR2 sequences are SGHRS and YFSETQ. With V trimmed by 0 bases and J by 2 bases, 2 bases remained unmatched. The CDR3 nucleotides read TGCGCCAGCAGCTTGGAGCAGGGGGCCTACGAGCAGTACTTC. It specifies CASSLEQGAYEQYF.

This chain uses TRBV29-1 with TRBJ2-1; 7 bases line up with TRBD1. The CDR3 length is 13 residues. J gave up 7 bases and V 3 bases, and 6 bases lay outside the gene matches. Germline V gene sequence: CDR1 SQVTM, CDR2 ANQGSEA. The chain's CDR3 is CSVDYRGLNEQFF. In nucleotides, the CDR3 is TGCAGCGTTGACTACAGGGGTCTAAATGAGCAGTTCTTC.

J is TRBJ2-1 and V is TRBV10-2, with 12 positions matching TRBD2. Germline V gene sequence: CDR1 WSHSY, CDR2 SAAADI. With V trimmed by 1 base and J by 0 bases, 10 bases remained unmatched. This CDR3 comprises 20 residues. The CDR3 loop is CASSEFGYTSGGSSYNEQFF. CDR3 DNA sequence: TGCGCCAGCAGTGAGTTTGGTTATACTAGCGGGGGGAGCTCCTACAATGAGCAGTTCTTC.

The gene calls are TRBV30 and TRBJ2-4, with D maybe TRBD1 (6 bases). Germline CDR1 reads GTSNPN; CDR2 reads SVGIG (reference sequence). This CDR3 contains 16 residues. V lost 5 bases to trimming and J lost 0 bases, with 17 bases between them. DNA of the CDR3: TGTGCCTGGCTACCCCCGGACAGAATAGCCAAAAACATTCAGTACTTC. Translating gives CAWLPPDRIAKNIQYF.

The chain combines TRBV10-2 with TRBJ1-3, with 7 bases fitting TRBD1. This CDR3 spans 17 amino acids. J gave up 1 base and V 7 bases, and 13 bases lay outside the gene matches. Germline loops: CDR1 WSHSY, CDR2 SAAADI. CDR3 sequence reads: CASIIRDSAFSGNTIYF. CDR3 bases: TGCGCCAGCATCATCCGGGACAGTGCTTTTTCTGGAAACACCATATATTTT.

This clone was seen a handful of times. The chain uses TRBV2 and TRBJ1-1; 9 bases are a match to TRBD1. V lost 6 bases and J lost 6; bases outside the gene matches: 5. In germline, CDR1 is SNHLY, CDR2 FYNNEI. The CDR3 extends over 13 amino acids. CDR3 DNA: TGTGCCAGCAGGAGGACAGGGGCACCTGAAGCTTTCTTT. Translated: CASRRTGAPEAFF.

The chain combines TRBV27 with TRBJ1-2; TRBD1 agrees at 7 bases. The V gene's germline CDR1 is MNHEY and CDR2 SMNVEV (reference sequence). The CDR3 consists of 15 residues. V lost 4 bases and J lost 4; bases outside the gene matches: 9. The CDR3 region is CASSSHRQGGYGYTF. CDR3 coding DNA: TGTGCCAGCAGTTCCCACCGACAGGGAGGCTATGGCTACACCTTC.

V usage is TRBV30 and J usage is TRBJ2-1; the match to TRBD2 covers 9 bases. This CDR3 comprises 22 residues. CDR1 and CDR2 (germline): GTSNPN, SVGIG (reference sequence). V lost 1 base and J lost 0; bases outside the gene matches: 22. CDR3 in DNA: TGTGCCTGGAGTGGGGGCTTGAGTGGGGGGACTAGCCTTAGGAGCTCCTACAATGAGCAGTTCTTC. Translation gives CAWSGGLSGGTSLRSSYNEQFF.

Written as DNA, the CDR3 is TGTGCCAGCAGCCGCTCGGGGGGCGCTCCCTACGAGCAGTACTTC. Translating it yields CASSRSGGAPYEQYF. The V gene is TRBV7-3, the J gene TRBJ2-7; D is possibly TRBD2 (7 bases). The germline gives CDR1 SGHTA, CDR2 FQGTGA. This CDR3 spans 15 amino acids. Trimming took off 5 bases at V and 2 bases at J, with 16 bases between the two ends. The full variable domain, rest sourced from reference TRBV7-3 and TRBJ2-7, is GAGVSQTPSNKVTEKGKYVELRCDPISGHTALYWYRQSLGQGPEFLIYFQGTGAADDSGLPNDRFFAVRPEGSVSTLKIQRTERGDSAVYLCASSRSGGAPYEQYFGPGTRLTVT.

The chain has TRBV18 and TRBJ2-3; no clear D gene. This CDR3 spans 13 amino acids. Between the trimmed V and J ends, which lost 5 bases and 1 base, there was a span of 7 bases. CDR1 is KGHSH, CDR2 LQKENI, per germline. Written as DNA, the CDR3 is TGTGCCAGCTCAGCGCCTGGCACAGATACGCAGTATTTT. This encodes CASSAPGTDTQYF.

This chain links TRBV5-1 with TRBJ2-7, with D perhaps matching TRBD1 (6 bases). Germline V lookup: CDR1 SGHRS, CDR2 YFSETQ. The CDR3 covers 14 residues. V was shortened by 4 bases and J by 0 bases, with 11 bases between the two germline ends. CDR3 DNA: TGCGCCAGCAGCACTATGACAGGCTCCTACGAGCAGTACTTC. Amino acid sequence: CASSTMTGSYEQYF.

The chain employs TRBV5-1 and TRBJ2-7; D is unresolved. Trimming shortened V by 4 bases and J by 5 bases, and 13 bases separated the two germline ends. In germline, CDR1 is SGHRS, CDR2 YFSETQ. The CDR3 spans 13 residues. The CDR3 is CASSRRTGDEQYF. The CDR3 coding sequence is TGCGCCAGCAGCAGGCGGACCGGAGACGAGCAGTACTTC.